These T cell receptor beta chains were read from a single sample in a study of human T cells and chemical hapten exposure. Via MiXCR, TCRdb re-called the RACE reads, giving one row per CDR3 protein. The data hold some 110,000 distinct CDR3 sequences, with around 10% observed a single time. Sample: whole blood, taken in connection with sensitization to the hapten diphenylcyclopropenone (DPC). Receptors were obtained from a woman in her fifties or sixties with alopecia areata. Some clones in this sample may be carry-over from other donors' samples. Both conserved end residues are part of each CDR3. D genes are given only for firm matches. The size of a clone is reported for some rows only, either as once, few or many, or as a class for expanded clones.

TRBV29-1	NA	NA	TRBJ1-1	CSVAGRTSWNTEAFF	TGCAGCGTGGCGGGACGGACGTCGTGGAACACTGAAGCTTTCTTT
TRBV29-1	TRBD1	few	TRBJ1-2	CSVPGQGLYGYTF	TGCAGCGTCCCGGGACAGGGACTCTATGGCTACACCTTC
TRBV28	TRBD2	few	TRBJ2-3	CASTGLAGGLYLSTQYF	TGTGCCAGCACGGGACTAGCGGGAGGTCTTTACCTTTCAACGCAGTATTTT
TRBV6-1	TRBD1	NA	TRBJ2-7	CASREGRWDRDEQYF	TGTGCCAGCAGAGAAGGTCGATGGGACAGGGACGAGCAGTACTTC
TRBV11-1	NA	NA	TRBJ1-1	CASQGQMNTEAFF	TGTGCCAGCCAAGGACAGATGAACACTGAAGCTTTCTTT
TRBV4-2	NA	NA	TRBJ2-6	CASSPRELAFVSGANVLTF	TGTGCCAGCAGCCCAAGGGAGCTAGCGTTTGTCTCTGGGGCCAACGTCCTGACTTTC
TRBV5-1	NA	NA	TRBJ2-3	CASSFGEADTQYF	TGCGCCAGCAGCTTCGGAGAGGCAGATACGCAGTATTTT
TRBV30	TRBD2	few	TRBJ2-7	CAWSVAGLAGLEQYF	TGTGCCTGGAGTGTGGCCGGACTAGCGGGCCTCGAGCAGTACTTC
TRBV10-3	TRBD1	NA	TRBJ2-3	CAISTRDRGEDTQYF	TGTGCCATCAGTACCCGGGACAGGGGGGAAGATACGCAGTATTTT
TRBV2	NA	few	TRBJ1-5	CASSEWGNSNQPQHF	TGTGCCAGCAGTGAATGGGGAAATAGCAATCAGCCCCAGCATTTT
TRBV12-3/TRBV12-4	NA	few	TRBJ2-1	CASRFGPPPNEQFF	TGTGCCAGCAGATTCGGTCCCCCCCCGAATGAGCAGTTCTTC
TRBV2	NA	NA	TRBJ2-2	CASSETGELFF	TGTGCCAGCAGTGAGACCGGGGAGCTGTTTTTT
TRBV20-1	NA	many	TRBJ2-7	CSAGGPGSYEQYF	TGCAGTGCCGGAGGACCTGGGAGCTACGAGCAGTACTTC
TRBV28	NA	NA	TRBJ1-1	CASSSIRGGTTEAFF	TGTGCCAGCAGTTCTATTCGTGGAGGGACCACTGAAGCTTTCTTT
TRBV12-3/TRBV12-4	NA	few	TRBJ1-1	CASSDGTYTEAFF	TGTGCCAGCAGTGACGGGACATATACTGAAGCTTTCTTT
TRBV12-3/TRBV12-4	NA	many	TRBJ1-1	CASSPRTAEAFF	TGTGCCAGCAGTCCAAGGACAGCCGAAGCTTTCTTT
TRBV5-5	NA	NA	TRBJ1-6	CASNQVFGNSPLHF	TGTGCCAGCAACCAGGTCTTCGGTAATTCACCCCTCCACTTT
TRBV11-2	NA	NA	TRBJ1-5	CASSLDPGTQPQHF	TGTGCCAGCAGCTTAGATCCAGGGACTCAGCCCCAGCATTTT
TRBV12-3/TRBV12-4	NA	NA	TRBJ1-1	CASIRALEAFF	TGTGCCAGCATCCGGGCCCTCGAAGCTTTCTTT